A single sample is the source of the 3 T cell receptor beta chains below, sequenced in a study of shared clonotypes between healthy human individuals. Here immunoSEQ multiplex PCR was the method, and the copy in TCRdb shows in-frame clones only, minus some. The sample includes about 560,000 clones, 70% to 80% seen only once; the top ten take 12%. Specimen: PBMCs. All receptors come from a middle-aged woman in good health. Some clones in this sample may be carry-over from other donors' samples.

The chain recombines TRBV7-8 with TRBJ1-2; no clear D gene. Germline values: CDR1 SGHVS, CDR2 FQNEAQ. This CDR3 region has 14 residues. V was shortened by 4 bases and J by 7 bases, with 16 bases between the two germline ends. The chain's CDR3 is CASSSHDKGTGYTF. CDR3 sequence (DNA): TGTGCCAGCAGCTCCCACGACAAGGGTACTGGCTACACCTTC.

The V gene is TRBV5-5, the J gene TRBJ2-1; unclear D gene. The CDR3 covers 15 residues. The germline V gene encodes CDR1 SGHKS and CDR2 YYEKEE (reference sequence). The V and J ends lost 4 bases and 0 bases respectively, with 11 bases between them. The CDR3 is CASSQEASSYNEQFF. CDR3 DNA: TGTGCCAGCAGCCAAGAGGCGAGCTCCTACAATGAGCAGTTCTTC.

A note on this clone: Other DNA sequences in this specimen translate into the identical CDR3. The chain combines TRBV28 with TRBJ2-7; 8 bases match TRBD2. The CDR3 contains 15 residues. The junction had 4 bases not matched to a gene; V was cut back by 3 bases and J by 0 bases. Germline V gives CDR1 MDHEN, CDR2 SYDVKM. Here the CDR3 DNA reads TGTGCCAGCAGTTTCCTCAGCGGGAGCTCCTACGAGCAGTACTTC. Translating gives CASSFLSGSSYEQYF.